A single sample is the source of the 23 T cell receptor beta chains below, sequenced in a study of T cells expressing NK-cell markers. Using the 5' RACE reads, TCRdb records one entry per CDR3 protein without DNA. This sample's table has approximately 150,000 distinct CDR3 sequences. The sequencing input was blood T cells: a sorted CD56 or NKG2C T cell subset, CD4+ or CD8+ T cells, or bulk PBMC T cells (not recorded which). These receptors originate from a young man in good health.

The chain recombines TRBV27 with TRBJ2-1. Germline V gene sequence: CDR1 MNHEY, CDR2 SMNVEV (reference sequence). The CDR3 runs 13 residues. The CDR3 loop is CASSLTKVNEQFF.

The V call is TRBV11-3, the J call TRBJ1-1; TCRdb indicates TRBD1, and absent DNA this call remains unverified. Germline CDR1 reads SGHNT; CDR2 reads YENEEA. The CDR3 is 15 residues long. Here the CDR3 reads CASSTRDRINTEAFF.

The chain recombines TRBV12-3 or TRBV12-4 with TRBJ1-1. This CDR3 has 13 residues. Here the CDR3 reads CASRVAGGYEAFF.

The rearrangement uses TRBV7-9 and TRBJ2-1; TCRdb calls TRBD1, which cannot be checked without DNA. The CDR3 is 16 residues long. Per germline, CDR1 SEHNR and CDR2 FQNEAQ (reference sequence). The CDR3: CASTLVGGDRNNEQFF.

The genes are TRBV25-1 and TRBJ1-1; TCRdb's D call, TRBD1, is unchecked because there is no DNA. The CDR3 is made up of 13 amino acids. Looked up from germline, CDR1 is MGHDK and CDR2 is SYGVNS. CDR3 sequence reads: CASREGAWTEAFF.

The chain joins TRBV11-2 to TRBJ2-1; the D call from TCRdb, TRBD1, cannot be confirmed without DNA. The CDR3 length is 12 residues. Germline V CDR1 and CDR2: SGHAT, FQNNGV. The CDR3: CASSWGMGEQFF.

The chain recombines TRBV19 with TRBJ1-1. This CDR3 has 14 amino acids. Looked up from germline, CDR1 is LNHDA and CDR2 is SQIVND (reference sequence). CDR3 region: CASSIDRQADEAFF.

This CDR3 is CASSRPSGSNNEQFF. V gene TRBV12-3 or TRBV12-4 combines with J gene TRBJ2-1; TCRdb's assignment of TRBD2 cannot be checked, as there is no DNA. The CDR3 sequence is 15 residues long.

The chain carries TRBV11-2 and TRBJ2-1; TCRdb's D call of TRBD2 is untestable without DNA. The CDR3 covers 18 residues. CDR1 SGHAT and CDR2 FQNNGV come from the germline V gene. The CDR3 here is CASSLDLGSLGSYNEQFF.

The rearrangement joins TRBV4-1 to TRBJ2-1. Germline values: CDR1 MGHRA, CDR2 YSYEKL. The CDR3 extends over 16 amino acids. CDR3 sequence: CASSQVPGGPYNEQFF.

J is TRBJ2-5 and V is TRBV7-2; TCRdb designates TRBD1, a call that cannot be tested without DNA. Germline loops: CDR1 SGHTA, CDR2 FQGNSA. The CDR3 covers 16 residues. CDR3 loop: CASSQGQGGLQETQYF.

The V gene is TRBV5-4, the J gene TRBJ2-1; the D call of TRBD2 rests on TCRdb alone, since no DNA is present to check it. The CDR3 is 16 amino acids. Germline V CDR1 and CDR2: SGHNT, YYREEE (reference sequence). The CDR3 sequence is CASSLAHSGSGGEQFF.

The rearrangement links TRBV12-3 or TRBV12-4 to TRBJ1-5; lacking DNA, the TRBD1 call made by TCRdb goes unchecked. This CDR3 spans 14 amino acids. The CDR3 here is CASRPGQSNQPQHF.

CDR3 loop: CASSPRGRGREKLFF. V usage is TRBV12-3 or TRBV12-4 and J usage is TRBJ1-4; TCRdb proposes TRBD1, but this gene call is untestable without DNA. The CDR3 is 15 residues long.

V gene TRBV11-2 combines with J gene TRBJ2-1; absent DNA, TCRdb's TRBD1 call cannot be checked. Germline CDR1 and CDR2: SGHAT and FQNNGV. CDR3 length: 15 residues. CDR3 loop: CASSNNHMVGGKEFF. Full variable domain (remainder filled in from reference TRBV11-2 and TRBJ2-1): EAGVAQSPRYKIIEKRQSVAFWCNPISGHATLYWYQQILGQGPKLLIQFQNNGVVDDSQLPKDRFSAERLKGVDSTLKIQPAKLEDSAVYLCASSNNHMVGGKEFFGPGTRLTVL.

The V call is TRBV7-9, the J call TRBJ2-1; TCRdb names TRBD2, which stays unverified in the absence of DNA. Germline-derived CDR1 and CDR2 are SEHNR and FQNEAQ (reference sequence). CDR3 size: 15 residues. The CDR3 protein is CASREAGGRSWEQFF.

The chain has TRBV6-2 or TRBV6-3 and TRBJ2-1; TCRdb outputs TRBD2, but without DNA this stays unchecked. The germline V gene has CDR1 MNHEY and CDR2 SVGEGT. This CDR3 is 13 amino acids long. The CDR3 here is CASRDFGGNEQFF.

The rearrangement joins TRBV27 to TRBJ2-4. Per the germline V gene, CDR1 is MNHEY and CDR2 is SMNVEV (reference sequence). There are 13 residues in the CDR3. The CDR3 spells CASTGIDKNIQYF.

The gene calls are TRBV7-8 and TRBJ2-1; lacking DNA, the TRBD2 call made by TCRdb goes unchecked. The CDR3 extends over 17 amino acids. Germline CDR1 reads SGHVS; CDR2 reads FQNEAQ. This CDR3 is CASSLEGLAGPYNEQFF.

V is TRBV10-3 and J is TRBJ2-1; lacking DNA, the TRBD1 call made by TCRdb goes unchecked. CDR3 length equals 14 residues. Germline CDR1 reads ENHRY; CDR2 reads SYGVKD. The CDR3 region is CAISEGDSSNEQFF.

The rearrangement uses TRBV14 and TRBJ2-1; TCRdb designates TRBD2, a call that cannot be tested without DNA. From germline, CDR1 is SGHDN and CDR2 FVKESK. This CDR3 region has 17 residues. This CDR3 reads CASSHKRLAGGYNEQFF.

The CDR3 here is CSVLAAGSVDYGYTF. The rearrangement joins TRBV29-1 to TRBJ1-2. Germline V CDR1 and CDR2: SQVTM, ANQGSEA. The length of the CDR3 is 15 residues.

The V gene is TRBV19, the J gene TRBJ2-5; with no DNA, the TCRdb D assignment of TRBD1 cannot be verified. This CDR3 contains 14 residues. Germline CDR1 LNHDA, CDR2 SQIVND (reference sequence). The CDR3 spells CASSIGTQQETQYF.